This TCR beta chain was captured in a study of STAT5B mutations in CD4+ large granular lymphocyte leukemia. Findings and caveats of the study: Patient CD4-sorted repertoires stayed more clonal than healthy ones after leukemic-clone removal. Less than 30% of private leukemic clonotypes occurred rarely in other patients' non-leukemic repertoires.

Healthy controls were blood donor buffy coats. Per the original data handling: The detection floor for productive clonotype frequency was 2.59 x 10-5. TCRdb's table, derived via immunoSEQ multiplex PCR, lists solely in-frame clones and lacks some. V and J calls and clone size follow that table, whereas D and trimming were derived from the DNA. The data hold around 28,000 clones, with 74% observed a single time. Trimming removed 5 bases from V and 4 bases from J, with 14 bases in between. Looked up from germline, CDR1 is LGHNA and CDR2 is YNFKEQ. The CDR3 has 14 residues. Concerning this clone itself: Its cognate antigen is unknown.

This TCR derives from a human donor in good health. The gene calls are TRBV4-2 and TRBJ1-1, with D unclear. The sequencing input was CD4+ T cells from blood buffy coats. The DNA for the CDR3 is TGTGCCAGCAGCTTTTCGGGTGTTGGCACTGAAGCTTTCTTT. Translated, it gives CASSFSGVGTEAFF.